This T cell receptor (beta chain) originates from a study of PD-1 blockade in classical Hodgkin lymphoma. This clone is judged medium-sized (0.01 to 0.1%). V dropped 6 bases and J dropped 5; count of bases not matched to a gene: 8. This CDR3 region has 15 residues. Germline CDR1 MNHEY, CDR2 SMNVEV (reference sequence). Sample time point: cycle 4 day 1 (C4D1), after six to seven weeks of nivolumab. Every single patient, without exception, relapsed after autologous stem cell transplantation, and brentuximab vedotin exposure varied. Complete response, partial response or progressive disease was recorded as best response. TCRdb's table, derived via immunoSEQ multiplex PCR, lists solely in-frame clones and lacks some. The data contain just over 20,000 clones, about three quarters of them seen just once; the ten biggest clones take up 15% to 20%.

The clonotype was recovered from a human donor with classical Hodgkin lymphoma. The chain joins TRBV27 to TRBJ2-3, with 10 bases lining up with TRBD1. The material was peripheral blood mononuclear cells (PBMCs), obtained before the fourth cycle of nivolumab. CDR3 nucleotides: TGTGCCAGCAGCCTTGGGACAGGGGTAGGAGATACGCAGTATTTT. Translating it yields CASSLGTGVGDTQYF.